The 16 T cell receptor beta chains reported below all come from one sample, sequenced in a study of prognosis after radiotherapy for stage I lung cancer. Two rounds of multiplex PCR amplified TCR beta CDR3 from genomic DNA. The first PCR round targeted every TRBV and TRBJ gene with specific primers. Each CDR3 protein gets one entry after TCRdb re-called the multiplex PCR reads with MiXCR. Seen here are about 12,000 distinct CDR3 sequences, about 51% observed once, and the top ten hold around a fifth. This specimen consisted of PBMCs, obtained before or after stereotactic body radiation therapy (not recorded which). These TCRs come from a donor over 45 with non-small cell lung cancer.

By sample fraction, this clonotype is medium-sized. This chain connects TRBV4-1 to TRBJ2-2; D gene unclear. CDR1 and CDR2 (germline): MGHRA, YSYEKL. The CDR3 loop spans 12 amino acids. V was trimmed by 4 bases and J by 7 bases, leaving 7 bases between them. CDR3 sequence (DNA): TGCGCCAGCAGCCTCCCGGTCGGGGAGCTGTTTTTT. This encodes CASSLPVGELFF.

The rearrangement links TRBV28 to TRBJ2-3; D unresolved. Trimming stripped 3 bases from V and 5 bases from J, with 12 bases between. The CDR3 has 14 amino acids. CDR1 and CDR2 (germline): MDHEN, SYDVKM. CDR3 region: CASSLFAVKDTQYF. The CDR3 coding sequence is TGTGCCAGCAGTTTGTTTGCGGTTAAAGATACGCAGTATTTT.

This clonotype was found many times. The chain couples TRBV2 to TRBJ2-7, with D perhaps assigned TRBD1 or TRBD2 (5 bases each). Between the trimmed V and J ends, which lost 6 bases and 6 bases, there was a span of 15 bases. Germline V CDR1 and CDR2: SNHLY, FYNNEI. The CDR3 runs 13 residues. The CDR3 region is CASRGQGAAEQYF. DNA of the CDR3: TGTGCCAGCAGGGGGCAGGGAGCCGCCGAGCAGTACTTC.

In its sample, this clonotype ranks as medium-sized. The chain is built from TRBV3-1 and TRBJ1-2, with a weak D call TRBD1 (5 bases). Germline V CDR1 and CDR2: LGHDT, YNNKEL (reference sequence). The ends were cut back, 1 base at V and 3 bases at J, with 18 bases in the middle. The CDR3 contains 17 residues. CDR3 nucleotide sequence: TGTGCCAGCAGCCAAGGTTATGGGGTCGCCAGGGACTATGGCTACACCTTC. Protein sequence: CASSQGYGVARDYGYTF.

Turning to this clonotype: The junction does not match germline at one end; this may be a read error. V and J are TRBV27 and TRBJ2-1, with D tentatively TRBD2 (5 bases). Germline V gene sequence: CDR1 MNHEY, CDR2 SMNVEV (reference sequence). The CDR3 spans 14 residues. The CDR3 DNA reads TGTGCCAGCGCCACTGGACTTCGGTCCAATGATCAGTTCTTC. This codes for CASATGLRSNDQFF.

By its share, this clonotype is medium-sized (0.01 to 0.1%). V is TRBV19 and J is TRBJ2-7; TRBD1 might be the D (6 bases). From germline, CDR1 is LNHDA and CDR2 SQIVND (reference sequence). Between the trimmed V and J ends, which lost 6 bases and 5 bases, there was a span of 17 bases. The CDR3 has 14 residues. The DNA for the CDR3 is TGTGCCAGTAGACCGGGACACGGAGCGAACGAGCAGTACTTC. Its translation: CASRPGHGANEQYF.

In its sample, this clonotype is medium-sized. The chain has TRBV20-1 and TRBJ1-1; no definite D call. CDR1 and CDR2 (germline): DFQATT, SNEGSKA (reference sequence). The CDR3 spans 13 residues. Trimming removed 1 base from V and 3 bases from J, with 9 bases in between. This CDR3 is CSARVLADTEAFF. The CDR3 region has the DNA TGCAGTGCTAGAGTACTCGCTGACACTGAAGCTTTCTTT.

Worth noting for this clonotype: A read error may produce the germline difference seen at one junction end. This chain uses TRBV6-2 or TRBV6-3 with TRBJ2-7; no clear D gene. The CDR3 length is 12 residues. Germline V gene lookup returns CDR1 MNHEY and CDR2 SVGEGT. The CDR3 DNA reads TGTGCAAGCAGTGAAGCTCAGAGCGAGCAGTACTTC. Protein sequence: CASSEAQSEQYF.

The CDR3 region has the DNA TGTGCAACTTCTCCTCAGGCCTATAACTATGGCTACACCTTC. It encodes CATSPQAYNYGYTF. The chain carries TRBV19 and TRBJ1-2; D unclear. Germline loops: CDR1 LNHDA, CDR2 SQIVND (reference sequence). The CDR3 sequence is 14 residues long.

The J gene is TRBJ1-2, the V gene TRBV11-3, with D perhaps matching TRBD1 (5 bases). Trimming cost V 2 bases and J 5 bases, with 12 bases left between them. The CDR3 contains 14 residues. Germline V gives CDR1 SGHNT, CDR2 YENEEA. CDR3: CASSLSTGAYGYTF. The CDR3 DNA follows: TGTGCCAGCAGCTTAAGTACTGGGGCATATGGCTACACCTTC.

Within the sample, this clonotype is medium-sized. The chain couples TRBV30 to TRBJ2-2; 10 bases are shared with TRBD1. Germline CDR1 GTSNPN, CDR2 SVGIG (reference sequence). CDR3 size: 14 residues. Trimming cost V 4 bases and J 4 bases; bases outside gene matches: 3. CDR3 protein: CAWKDRGRTGELFF. The CDR3 DNA reads TGTGCCTGGAAAGACAGGGGGCGCACCGGGGAGCTGTTTTTT.

The chain joins TRBV20-1 to TRBJ2-7, with 10 bases identical to TRBD2. The CDR3 consists of 16 residues. CDR1 is DFQATT and CDR2 is SNEGSKA in the germline V gene (reference sequence). Trimming took 1 base from V and 6 from J; bases not matched to a gene: 12. The CDR3 DNA follows: TGCAGTGCTAGAGTGGGGCCTCTAGCGGGAGCCTGCGAGCAGTACTTC. It translates to CSARVGPLAGACEQYF.

Note on this clonotype: The junction and the germline gene differ at one end; a read error may be behind it. The chain links TRBV5-1 to TRBJ2-1, with 7 bases matching TRBD1. The CDR3 runs 16 residues. The V gene's germline CDR1 is SGHRS and CDR2 YFSETQ. The CDR3 nucleotides are TGTGCCAGCAGCCCAAACAGGGGAAGCTCCTACAATGAGCAGTTCTTC. This encodes CASSPNRGSSYNEQFF. The full variable domain, its missing parts supplied by reference TRBV5-1 and TRBJ2-1, is KAGVTQTPRYLIKTRGQQVTLSCSPISGHRSVSWYQQTPGQGLQFLFEYFSETQRNKGNFPGRFSGRQFSNSRSEMNVSTLELGDSALYLCASSPNRGSSYNEQFFGPGTRLTVL.

Concerning this clonotype itself: With only one base between it and a far larger clone, this is likely a read error. The chain carries TRBV6-5 and TRBJ2-7; the match to TRBD2 covers 7 bases. From germline, CDR1 is MNHEY and CDR2 SVGAGI. This CDR3 is 13 amino acids long. CDR3 loop: CASSSGVSYEKYF. The CDR3 nucleotides are TGTGCCAGCAGTAGCGGGGTCTCCTACGAGAAGTACTTC.

This clonotype has a single count. One junction end does not reproduce the germline sequence, and a read error may be involved. This chain joins TRBV6-2 or TRBV6-3 and TRBJ2-1, with TRBD1 as a possible D gene (6 bases). The germline CDR1 and CDR2 sequences are MNHEY and SVGEGT. CDR3 length equals 12 residues. CDR3 loop: CAISADSNEQFF. For the CDR3, the DNA is TGTGCCATCAGTGCGGACAGCAATGAGCAGTTCTTC.

V usage is TRBV28 and J usage is TRBJ2-7; TRBD1 aligns across 9 bases. Germline V gene lookup returns CDR1 MDHEN and CDR2 SYDVKM. This CDR3 spans 15 amino acids. J lost 6 bases, V lost 5 bases, and 11 bases had no gene match. CDR3 loop: CASSTPGQGISEQYF. As DNA, the CDR3 is TGTGCCAGCAGTACGCCGGGACAGGGTATTTCCGAGCAGTACTTC.